This T cell receptor beta chain was identified during a study of CD8+ T cells in alopecia areata. The study's findings and limits: Scalp lesions, especially in alopecia totalis/universalis, had higher clonality than normal scalp.

Extraction and reverse transcription of RNA yielded cDNA as the sequencing template. Method: immunoSEQ multiplex PCR; TCRdb's copy keeps in-frame clones and lacks some. The table records 100,000 to 150,000 clones, 55% to 80% of them present only once. As to this clone: The antigen remains unidentified. Without the conserved terminal phenylalanine or tryptophan, this CDR3 likely stems from a read error.

The sequence came from a human donor in good health. The sequenced sample was CD4+ T cells sorted from blood.

CDR3 loop: CSGGGAYEQYL. The CDR3 DNA follows: TGCAGTGGTGGAGGGGCCTACGAGCAGTACCTC. This rearrangement joins TRBV20-1 to TRBJ2-7; maybe TRBD2 (6 bases). The CDR3 runs to 11 residues. The germline CDR1 and CDR2 sequences are DFQATT and SNEGSKA (reference sequence). V was shortened by 7 bases and J by 2 bases, with 9 bases between the two germline ends.